A single sample is the source of the 10 T cell receptor beta chains below, sequenced in a study of patients and donors after allogeneic stem cell transplantation. In TCRdb, the RT-PCR reads were re-called with MiXCR into one record per CDR3 protein. The sample includes roughly 230,000 distinct CDR3 sequences, roughly an eighth of them seen just once. Sequenced material: blood, either unsorted or a sorted T cell fraction (not recorded which). The receptors come from a human donor who was either an allogeneic HSCT recipient or a stem cell or donor lymphocyte infusion donor (not recorded which). It is not recorded whose cells these are; they may come from a transplant donor.

CDR3 nucleotide sequence: TGTGCCAGCAGCCAAGCACAGAGTAACTATGGCTACACCTTC. Its protein is CASSQAQSNYGYTF. The chain links TRBV3-1 to TRBJ1-2; D is uncertain. The ends were cut back, 1 base at V and 1 base at J, with 7 bases in the middle. This CDR3 is 14 amino acids long. Germline-derived CDR1 and CDR2 are LGHDT and YNNKEL (reference sequence).

The genes are TRBV5-1 and TRBJ1-6, with 8 bases identical to TRBD1. The germline CDR1 and CDR2 sequences are SGHRS and YFSETQ. V gave up 4 bases and J gave up 7 bases; unmatched junction bases: 7. The CDR3 is made up of 15 amino acids. As DNA, the CDR3 is TGCGCCAGCAGCCGATCGGGACAGGCCAATTCACCCCTCCACTTT. The encoded protein is CASSRSGQANSPLHF.

The V call is TRBV3-1, the J call TRBJ1-3, with D possibly being TRBD1 (6 bases). Trimming shortened V by 4 bases and J by 3 bases, and 16 bases separated the two germline ends. This CDR3 is 16 amino acids long. Germline CDR1 and CDR2: LGHDT and YNNKEL (reference sequence). The CDR3 sequence: CASSRNRGGNGNTIYF. The CDR3 nucleotides are TGTGCCAGCAGCCGAAACAGAGGGGGAAATGGAAACACCATATATTTT.

This clonotype showed up just a few times. The gene calls are TRBV6-2 or TRBV6-3 and TRBJ1-2; D not resolved. The CDR3 extends over 12 amino acids. V lost 6 bases and J lost 7, with 12 bases in between. The germline V gene has CDR1 MNHEY and CDR2 SVGEGT. Here the CDR3 DNA reads TGTGCCAGCAGGGACGTCTTTCTTGGCTACACCTTC. Residues: CASRDVFLGYTF.

The CDR3 reads CAWSVRTDKYF. For the CDR3, the DNA is TGTGCCTGGAGTGTAAGGACAGATAAGTACTTC. The chain links TRBV30 to TRBJ2-7, with D possibly matching TRBD1 (6 bases). The CDR3 length is 11 residues. Trimming stripped 0 bases from V and 11 bases from J, with 11 bases between. CDR1 is GTSNPN and CDR2 is SVGIG in the germline V gene (reference sequence).

This rearrangement joins TRBV11-2 to TRBJ2-7, with 9 bases fitting TRBD1. The CDR3 loop spans 15 amino acids. Trimming took 4 bases from V and 6 from J; bases not matched to a gene: 10. Germline-derived CDR1 and CDR2 are SGHAT and FQNNGV. The CDR3 here is CASSYNPGQGSEQYF. CDR3 DNA sequence: TGTGCCAGCAGCTACAACCCGGGACAGGGATCCGAGCAGTACTTC. Using reference TRBV11-2 and TRBJ2-7 for the parts outside the CDR3, the full variable domain is EAGVAQSPRYKIIEKRQSVAFWCNPISGHATLYWYQQILGQGPKLLIQFQNNGVVDDSQLPKDRFSAERLKGVDSTLKIQPAKLEDSAVYLCASSYNPGQGSEQYFGPGTRLTVT.

This clonotype was picked up a small number of times. The J gene is TRBJ2-1, the V gene TRBV6-1; TRBD2 might be the D (6 bases). CDR3 length equals 15 residues. Germline V gene lookup returns CDR1 MNHNS and CDR2 SASEGT. Trimming left V 6 bases short and J 1 base short, with 13 bases between. The CDR3 protein is CASRERALSYNEQFF. CDR3 nucleotides: TGTGCCAGCAGGGAGCGGGCCTTATCCTACAATGAGCAGTTCTTC.

This clonotype was seen a handful of times. This chain links TRBV11-2 with TRBJ2-3; D could derive from TRBD1 or TRBD2 (5 bases each). Germline V lookup: CDR1 SGHAT, CDR2 FQNNGV. V lost 8 bases and J 3 bases, leaving 21 bases between the germline ends. The CDR3 has 16 amino acids. As DNA, the CDR3 is TGTGCCAGCTCATTTATGGGGGATAGAGGGACAGATACGCAGTATTTT. Encoded protein: CASSFMGDRGTDTQYF.

This clonotype was seen many times. The rearrangement links TRBV11-2 to TRBJ1-2; D not certain. The CDR3 has 15 amino acids. Trimming stripped 3 bases from V and 3 bases from J, with 14 bases between. The germline CDR1 and CDR2 sequences are SGHAT and FQNNGV. The CDR3 loop is CASSLRARTYYGYTF. CDR3 in DNA: TGTGCCAGCAGCTTGAGGGCCAGGACCTACTATGGCTACACCTTC. Full variable domain (remainder filled in from reference TRBV11-2 and TRBJ1-2): EAGVAQSPRYKIIEKRQSVAFWCNPISGHATLYWYQQILGQGPKLLIQFQNNGVVDDSQLPKDRFSAERLKGVDSTLKIQPAKLEDSAVYLCASSLRARTYYGYTFGSGTRLTVV.

This clonotype was recorded a few times. The chain combines TRBV7-8 with TRBJ1-5; maybe TRBD1 (6 bases). Germline V gene sequence: CDR1 SGHVS, CDR2 FQNEAQ. CDR3 length: 14 residues. Trimming shortened V by 6 bases and J by 3 bases, and 12 bases separated the two germline ends. CDR3 in DNA: TGTGCCAGCAGACCGGACAGTGTCAATCAGCCCCAGCATTTT. Amino acid sequence: CASRPDSVNQPQHF.